This T cell receptor (beta chain) was identified during a study of radiation and T cells in renal cell carcinoma. The sample's time point: blood 2 weeks post-SBRT. The treatment was: 15 Gy SBRT to primary tumor, nephrectomy 4 weeks later. The CDR3 is made up of 15 amino acids. CDR1 is MGHRA and CDR2 is YSYEKL in the germline V gene. V was clipped by 5 bases and J by 3 bases; unmatched bases: 4. Repertoires were generated with immunoSEQ multiplex PCR, while TCRdb's copy carries only in-frame clones and drops some. The sample consists of more than 150,000 clones, approximately 86% of them appearing once.

The clonotype was recovered from a woman in her 50s with renal cell carcinoma. Sequenced material: blood, taken from a patient whose treatment included radiotherapy and nephrectomy. The rearrangement joins TRBV4-1 to TRBJ2-7, with 13 nucleotides matching TRBD2. CDR3 sequence (DNA): TGCGCCAGCAGCTCCGGGACTAGCGGGGTCTACGAGCAGTACTTC. It yields the protein CASSSGTSGVYEQYF.